The subject of this entry is one T cell receptor beta chain. Its cognate antigen is unknown. This record belongs to a study of cytomegalovirus exposure and HLA in healthy donors. Study-wide results and caveats: Association with HLA alleles at 0.05 false discovery rate was found for 16,951 TCR beta sequences in a later analysis. TCR sequences were mostly rare, though some public TCRs occurred in many donors. Sequencing probably produced one cluster of sequence variants that were highly shared. A few chains tied to CMV proved CMV antigen-specific in vitro.

V was shortened by 3 bases and J by 0 bases, with 11 bases between the two germline ends. This CDR3 spans 15 amino acids. CDR1 is SGHRS and CDR2 is YFSETQ in the germline V gene. Primers for the PCR totalled 60 Vbeta and 13 Jbeta. TCRdb's copy holds only in-frame clones and misses some; the assay was immunoSEQ multiplex PCR. The sample contains about 86,000 clones, just over 70% of which appear only once. The TCR sequence derives from a man between 60 and 70 years old in good health and CMV-seronegative. The sample consisted of PBMCs. The chain links TRBV5-1 to TRBJ2-3; D might be TRBD2 (5 bases). The CDR3: CASSSRTESTDTQYF. The CDR3 bases are TGCGCCAGCAGCTCGCGGACTGAAAGCACAGATACGCAGTATTTT.